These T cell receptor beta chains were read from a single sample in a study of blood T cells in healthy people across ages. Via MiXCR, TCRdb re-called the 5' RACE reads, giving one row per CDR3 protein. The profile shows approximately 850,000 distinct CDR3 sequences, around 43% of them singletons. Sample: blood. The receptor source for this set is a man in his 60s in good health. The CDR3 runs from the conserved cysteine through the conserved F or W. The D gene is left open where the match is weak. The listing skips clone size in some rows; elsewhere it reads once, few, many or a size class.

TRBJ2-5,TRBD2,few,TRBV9,CASSANPDGGETQYF,TGTGCCAGCAGCGCCAACCCGGACGGGGGGGAGACCCAGTACTTC
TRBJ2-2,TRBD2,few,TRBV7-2,CASSLWGGRNTGELFF,TGTGCCAGCAGCTTATGGGGCGGGAGGAACACCGGGGAGCTGTTTTTT
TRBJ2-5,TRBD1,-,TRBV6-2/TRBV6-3,CASSYATGVKTQYF,TGTGCCAGCAGTTACGCGACAGGGGTGAAGACCCAGTACTTC
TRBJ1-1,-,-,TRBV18,CASSPIPQGGNTEAFF,TGTGCCAGCTCGCCAATTCCGCAAGGTGGGAACACTGAAGCTTTCTTT
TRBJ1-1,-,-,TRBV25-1,CASSELSGFTAFF,TGTGCCAGCAGTGAATTATCCGGCTTTACGGCTTTCTTT
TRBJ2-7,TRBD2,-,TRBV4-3,CASSQESRTSGGSTYEQYF,TGCGCCAGCAGCCAAGAAAGTCGGACTAGCGGGGGGTCTACCTACGAGCAGTACTTC
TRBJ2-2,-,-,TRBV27,CASREYRNTGELFF,TGTGCCAGCAGGGAGTACAGGAACACCGGGGAGCTGTTTTTT
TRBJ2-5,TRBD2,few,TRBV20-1,CSEKGGGSQETQYF,TGCAGTGAAAAAGGCGGGGGGAGCCAAGAGACCCAGTACTTC
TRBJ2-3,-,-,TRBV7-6,CASSTHRGQDTQYF,TGTGCCAGCAGCACCCACCGGGGGCAAGATACGCAGTATTTT
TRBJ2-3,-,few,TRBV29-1,CSDLQGRGTQYF,TGCAGCGATCTGCAGGGACGAGGTACGCAGTATTTT
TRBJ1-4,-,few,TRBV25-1,CASRPRTTNEKLFF,TGTGCCAGCAGACCTAGGACAACTAATGAAAAACTGTTTTTT
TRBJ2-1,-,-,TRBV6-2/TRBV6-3,CASSARVRPPYNEQFF,TGTGCCAGCAGTGCAAGGGTCCGACCGCCCTACAATGAGCAGTTCTTC
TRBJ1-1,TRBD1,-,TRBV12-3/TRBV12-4,CASSPQGDSPEAFF,TGTGCCAGCAGTCCCCAGGGGGACTCACCGGAAGCTTTCTTT
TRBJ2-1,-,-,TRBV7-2,CASSFVLVMNFYNEQFF,TGTGCCAGCAGCTTTGTACTGGTAATGAATTTCTACAATGAGCAGTTCTTC
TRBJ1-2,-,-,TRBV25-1,CASSGRTNYGYTF,TGTGCCAGCAGCGGCCGCACTAACTATGGCTACACCTTC
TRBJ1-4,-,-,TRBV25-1,CASSERRTNEKLFF,TGTGCCAGCAGTGAGCGCAGGACTAATGAAAAACTGTTTTTT
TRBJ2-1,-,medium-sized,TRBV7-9,CASSPPGPWNEQFF,TGTGCCAGCAGCCCCCCGGGCCCTTGGAATGAGCAGTTCTTC
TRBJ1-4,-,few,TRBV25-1,CASTWGAGEKLFF,TGTGCCAGCACCTGGGGGGCTGGGGAAAAACTGTTTTTT
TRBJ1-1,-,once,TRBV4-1,CASNSKGTEAFF,TGCGCCAGCAATTCGAAGGGGACTGAAGCTTTCTTT
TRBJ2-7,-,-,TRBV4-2,CASSQENRNEQYF,TGTGCCAGCAGCCAAGAAAATAGGAACGAGCAGTACTTC
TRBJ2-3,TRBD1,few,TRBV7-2,CASSFPDRATDTQYF,TGTGCCAGCAGCTTCCCGGACAGGGCGACAGATACGCAGTATTTT
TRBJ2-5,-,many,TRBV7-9,CASSLGGSAETQYF,TGTGCCAGCAGCTTGGGTGGGTCCGCGGAGACCCAGTACTTC
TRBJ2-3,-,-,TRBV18,CASSPPRASDDTQYF,TGTGCCAGCTCACCACCGAGGGCCTCCGATGATACGCAGTATTTT
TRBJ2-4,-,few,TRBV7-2,CASSMAVGGKNIQYF,TGTGCCAGCAGCATGGCCGTGGGGGGCAAAAACATTCAGTACTTC
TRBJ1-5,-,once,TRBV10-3,CAVSLDGNQPQHF,TGTGCCGTCAGTCTGGACGGGAATCAGCCCCAGCATTTT
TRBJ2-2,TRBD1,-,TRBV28,CASSLGQFTGELFF,TGTGCCAGCAGTTTGGGACAGTTCACCGGGGAGCTGTTTTTT
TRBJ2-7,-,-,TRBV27,CASSSSDKRTYEQYF,-
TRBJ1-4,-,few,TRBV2,CASSVGATNEKLFF,TGTGCCAGCAGCGTCGGGGCAACTAATGAAAAACTGTTTTTT
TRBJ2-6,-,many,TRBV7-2,CASSLVRGSGANVLTF,TGTGCCAGCAGCTTAGTGAGGGGCTCTGGGGCCAACGTCCTGACTTTC